The T cell receptor (beta chain) described here comes from a study of human thymus T cells. Whole-study findings and limits: Thymic and blood repertoires showed apparently biased V and J gene usage.

Sequencing was performed with immunoSEQ multiplex PCR; in TCRdb, only in-frame clones are kept and a portion is missing. The sample has more than 45,000 clones, about 93% seen once. Germline CDR1 reads SGHNT; CDR2 reads YYREEE (reference sequence). V lost 3 bases to trimming and J lost 3 bases, with 7 bases between them. The CDR3 extends over 13 amino acids. Points on this clone: The target antigen is unknown.

The sequence came from a boy younger than two with a congenital heart defect but otherwise immunologically healthy. This rearrangement joins TRBV5-4 to TRBJ2-1; D gene ambiguous. Sequenced input: blood. CDR3 nucleotides: TGTGCCAGCAGCTCCGACGGCTACAATGAGCAGTTCTTC. It yields the protein CASSSDGYNEQFF.